This T cell receptor beta chain was identified during a study of vaccination and CD4 T cells after COVID-19. With respect to this clonotype: Its antigen is unknown.

The Oncomine TCR Beta short-read assay was what sequenced the DNA obtained from cultured CD4+ T cells. It was cultured CD4+ T cells from which genomic DNA was extracted. TCRdb re-derived calls from the PCR reads in MiXCR, one entry per CDR3 protein. The sample records more than 15,000 distinct CDR3 sequences, more than 40% being singletons. As to treatment: approximately 9-day PBMC culture with coronavirus spike peptide pools or control peptides (ViraFEST assay). V lost 5 bases to trimming and J lost 4 bases, with 23 bases between them. This CDR3 has 17 residues. The germline V gene encodes CDR1 SGHNT and CDR2 YENEEA.

This sample comprised CD4+ T cells from blood, cultured in vitro, obtained before SARS-CoV-2 vaccination. The TCR sequence derives from a human donor who had recovered from COVID-19. The chain carries TRBV11-3 and TRBJ1-1; maybe TRBD1 (6 bases). The CDR3 loop reads CASSRGIGQGKITEAFF. CDR3 coding DNA: TGTGCCAGCAGCAGGGGGATTGGGCAGGGGAAGATCACTGAAGCTTTCTTT.